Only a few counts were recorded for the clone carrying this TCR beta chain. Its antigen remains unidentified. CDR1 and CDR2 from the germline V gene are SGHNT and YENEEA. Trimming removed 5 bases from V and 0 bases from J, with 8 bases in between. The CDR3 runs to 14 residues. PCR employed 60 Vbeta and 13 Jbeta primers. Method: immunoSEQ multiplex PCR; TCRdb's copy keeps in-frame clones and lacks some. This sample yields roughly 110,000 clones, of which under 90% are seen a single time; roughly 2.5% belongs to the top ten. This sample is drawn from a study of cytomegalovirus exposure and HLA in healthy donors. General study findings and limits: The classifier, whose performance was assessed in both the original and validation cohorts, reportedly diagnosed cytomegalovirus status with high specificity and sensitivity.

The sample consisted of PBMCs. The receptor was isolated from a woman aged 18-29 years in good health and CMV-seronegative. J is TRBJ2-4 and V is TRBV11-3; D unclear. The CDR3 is CASSRSLAKNIQYF. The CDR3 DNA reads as TGTGCCAGCAGCCGGAGTCTAGCCAAAAACATTCAGTACTTC.